The rows below give T cell receptor beta chains drawn from one sample of a study of blood T cell repertoires in COVID-19. Assay: immunoSEQ multiplex PCR; the TCRdb copy retains only in-frame clones and omits some. Of 150,000 to 250,000 clones listed, around 79% are singletons. Sequenced sample: peripheral blood. The receptor source for this set is a woman aged 35 to 49 with COVID-19, enrolled during active disease. Each CDR3 is given with its conserved first and last residue.

cdr3_aa: CASGWGRSTDTQYF
j_call: TRBJ2-3
v_call: TRBV9

cdr3_aa: CASVRGFDYNSPLHF
j_call: TRBJ1-6
v_call: TRBV11-1

cdr3_aa: CASSELGALNTEAFF
j_call: TRBJ1-1
v_call: TRBV2

cdr3_aa: CASSVDPGGQGADEKLFF
j_call: TRBJ1-4
v_call: TRBV9

cdr3_aa: CASSLAAVTYNEQFF
j_call: TRBJ2-1
v_call: TRBV11-3

cdr3_aa: CSVRRQANTEAFF
j_call: TRBJ1-1
v_call: TRBV29-1

cdr3_aa: CASSQDPLAGNLQETQYF
j_call: TRBJ2-5
v_call: TRBV3-1/TRBV3-2

cdr3_aa: CASSPRSSAGATYEQYF
j_call: TRBJ2-7
v_call: TRBV14

cdr3_aa: CASSQEIFGGGPLLSRTDTQYF
j_call: TRBJ2-3
v_call: TRBV3-1/TRBV3-2

cdr3_aa: CASRAGQNNYGYTF
j_call: TRBJ1-2
v_call: TRBV6-5

cdr3_aa: CASRGLDSSYNEQFF
j_call: TRBJ2-1
v_call: TRBV11-2

cdr3_aa: CASSPRTTSGGNTGELFF
j_call: TRBJ2-2
v_call: TRBV18

cdr3_aa: CASSLGSGRAEAFF
j_call: TRBJ1-1
v_call: TRBV5-6

cdr3_aa: CASSQSSGGATDTQYF
j_call: TRBJ2-3
v_call: TRBV3-1/TRBV3-2

cdr3_aa: CASSRVVGTSPLEQYF
j_call: TRBJ2-7
v_call: TRBV27

cdr3_aa: CSASKGGEAGELFF
j_call: TRBJ2-2
v_call: TRBV20-1

cdr3_aa: CASTPGHSYEQYF
j_call: TRBJ2-7
v_call: TRBV19

cdr3_aa: CAWGLSYNEQFF
j_call: TRBJ2-1
v_call: TRBV30

cdr3_aa: CSVEGVTGKGGYEQYF
j_call: TRBJ2-7
v_call: TRBV29-1

cdr3_aa: CASSPGLNTEAFF
j_call: TRBJ1-1
v_call: TRBV5-1

cdr3_aa: CASSLPGQGAEQYF
j_call: TRBJ2-7
v_call: TRBV5-1

cdr3_aa: CASSLVTAPDGYTF
j_call: TRBJ1-2
v_call: TRBV5-1

cdr3_aa: CASSYRRGAKTQHF
j_call: TRBJ1-5
v_call: TRBV6-5

cdr3_aa: CASSSRTGAYNEQFF
j_call: TRBJ2-1
v_call: TRBV2

cdr3_aa: CASIHTGGTNTEAFF
j_call: TRBJ1-1
v_call: TRBV6-5

cdr3_aa: CASSSGLGQLNSGANVLTF
j_call: TRBJ2-6
v_call: TRBV7-9

cdr3_aa: CASSLRTSLAGELFF
j_call: TRBJ2-2
v_call: TRBV3-1/TRBV3-2

cdr3_aa: CASRRDRGPLYYGYTF
j_call: TRBJ1-2
v_call: TRBV7-2

cdr3_aa: CASRTGVLGELFF
j_call: TRBJ2-2
v_call: TRBV3-1/TRBV3-2

cdr3_aa: CASSAYADRGYEQYF
j_call: TRBJ2-7
v_call: TRBV6-4

cdr3_aa: CASSFVFASENYEQYF
j_call: TRBJ2-7
v_call: TRBV7-2

cdr3_aa: CASSLYSGELFF
j_call: TRBJ2-2
v_call: TRBV7-2

cdr3_aa: CASTNGGGSAPLHF
j_call: TRBJ1-6
v_call: TRBV7-6

cdr3_aa: CASRRTAQSNYGYTF
j_call: TRBJ1-2
v_call: TRBV6-5

cdr3_aa: CASSEAHGGSSGNTIYF
j_call: TRBJ1-3
v_call: TRBV6-1

cdr3_aa: CASSPFGLAGGGEQYF
j_call: TRBJ2-7
v_call: TRBV18

cdr3_aa: CASSSQLAGGQEQFF
j_call: TRBJ2-1
v_call: TRBV7-7